These 2 T cell receptor beta chains were all obtained from the same sample, sequenced in a study of T cell changes during pregnancy in multiple sclerosis. TCRdb's copy holds only in-frame clones and misses some; the assay was immunoSEQ multiplex PCR. Altogether over 80,000 clones are present, roughly 93% being singletons, with the ten largest covering 1.3% to 1.5%. The sample consisted of peripheral blood, taken in the third trimester of pregnancy. These receptors were collected from a female donor in good health, enrolled as a control in a pregnancy study.

The chain recombines TRBV28 with TRBJ2-5, with 8 positions matching TRBD1. Looked up from germline, CDR1 is MDHEN and CDR2 is SYDVKM. V lost 5 bases and J lost 0; bases outside the gene matches: 5. This CDR3 spans 15 amino acids. CDR3 region: CASSGGQVNQETQYF. CDR3 nucleotide sequence: TGTGCCAGCAGTGGGGGACAGGTTAACCAAGAGACCCAGTACTTC. Using reference TRBV28 and TRBJ2-5 for the parts outside the CDR3, the full variable domain is DVKVTQSSRYLVKRTGEKVFLECVQDMDHENMFWYRQDPGLGLRLIYFSYDVKMKEKGDIPEGYSVSREKKERFSLILESASTNQTSMYLCASSGGQVNQETQYFGPGTRLLVL.

This sequence joins TRBV7-8 and TRBJ1-1; maybe TRBD1 (5 bases). The V end was cut by 5 bases, the J end by 8 bases, with 21 bases between. This CDR3 is built from 15 residues. Germline V gives CDR1 SGHVS, CDR2 FQNEAQ. The CDR3 DNA reads as TGTGCCAGCAGCGGCCGCGATGACAGAGCCCAAGAAGCTTTCTTT. Residues: CASSGRDDRAQEAFF.